Listed here are 15 T cell receptor beta chains from one sample, sequenced in a study of T cell repertoires in cytomegalovirus infection. TCRdb analysed the reads with MiXCR anew, one entry per CDR3 protein. The sample consists of roughly 500,000 distinct CDR3 sequences, about 15% of them appearing once. Material for sequencing was CD8+ T cells from PBMCs. The source of these receptors is a human donor in good health (CMV status not recorded). Some clones in this sample may be carry-over from other donors' samples.

This clonotype turned up a few times. The chain carries TRBV27 and TRBJ1-6; TRBD1 matches at 10 bases. In germline, CDR1 is MNHEY, CDR2 SMNVEV (reference sequence). Germline trimming cut 7 bases from V and 0 bases from J; bases unmatched to any gene: 9. The CDR3 loop spans 18 amino acids. The CDR3 DNA reads as TGTGCCAGCAATCCCGGGACAGGGGTTGGCTCCTATAATTCACCCCTCCACTTT. Translation: CASNPGTGVGSYNSPLHF.

This clonotype was observed a few times. The rearrangement uses TRBV4-2 and TRBJ2-2; TRBD2 matches at 13 bases. This CDR3 comprises 16 residues. Looked up from germline, CDR1 is LGHNA and CDR2 is YNFKEQ. The V segment lost 4 bases and the J segment 3 bases; nucleotides outside the gene matches: 2. CDR3 protein: CASSRLAGGHTGELFF. The CDR3 DNA reads as TGTGCCAGCAGCCGACTAGCGGGAGGACACACCGGGGAGCTGTTTTTT.

DNA of the CDR3: TGTGCCAGCACCCCAGGGACGTCTCCCTACGAGCAGTACTTC. This gives the protein CASTPGTSPYEQYF. The genes are TRBV5-4 and TRBJ2-7; D is tentatively TRBD1 or TRBD2 (5 bases each). This CDR3 comprises 14 residues. The germline CDR1 and CDR2 sequences are SGHNT and YYREEE (reference sequence). V was clipped by 6 bases and J by 2 bases, with 15 bases between them. Complete variable domain (other parts from reference TRBV5-4 and TRBJ2-7): ETGVTQSPTHLIKTRGQQVTLRCSSQSGHNTVSWYQQALGQGPQFIFQYYREEENGRGNFPPRFSGLQFPNYSSELNVNALELDDSALYLCASTPGTSPYEQYFGPGTRLTVT.

This clonotype was observed a handful of times. The chain couples TRBV9 to TRBJ2-1, with 10 bases aligning to TRBD2. V was clipped by 3 bases and J by 5 bases; unmatched bases: 8. The CDR3 extends over 16 amino acids. Germline CDR1 is SGDLS and CDR2 is YYNGEE. CDR3 DNA sequence: TGTGCCAGCAGCGCCCAAACTAGCGGGGTTGACAATGAGCAGTTCTTC. Encoded protein: CASSAQTSGVDNEQFF.

This clonotype came up many times. The chain is built from TRBV7-8 and TRBJ2-7; 8 bases are shared with TRBD2. V dropped 0 bases and J dropped 3; count of bases not matched to a gene: 7. Germline lookup yields CDR1 SGHVS and CDR2 FQNEAQ. The CDR3 sequence is 16 residues long. CDR3: CASSLAIAGLNYEQYF. The CDR3 region has the DNA TGTGCCAGCAGCTTAGCGATAGCGGGACTCAACTACGAGCAGTACTTC.

In its sample, this clonotype was seen a few times. The CDR3 DNA follows: TGCAGCGTTGATCACAGGAACACCGGGGAGCTGTTTTTT. Its translation: CSVDHRNTGELFF. The rearrangement joins TRBV29-1 to TRBJ2-2; D gene unclear. V lost 3 bases to trimming and J lost 1 base, with 6 bases between them. The germline V gene encodes CDR1 SQVTM and CDR2 ANQGSEA. CDR3 length equals 13 residues.

This clonotype was counted ten times or more. The chain has TRBV10-3 and TRBJ2-7; D is perhaps TRBD1 or TRBD2 (7 bases each). From germline, CDR1 is ENHRY and CDR2 SYGVKD. CDR3 length: 16 amino acids. V lost 6 bases to trimming and J lost 0 bases, with 18 bases between them. CDR3 coding DNA: TGTGCCATCAGCGACCCAGGGGGGGGTAGCTCCTACGAGCAGTACTTC. This codes for CAISDPGGGSSYEQYF.

This clonotype was observed at least ten times. V is TRBV7-2 and J is TRBJ2-3; 8 bases align to TRBD2. V lost 2 bases, J lost 6 bases, and 16 bases stayed unmatched. The length of the CDR3 is 18 residues. Germline lookup yields CDR1 SGHTA and CDR2 FQGNSA. The CDR3 region is CASSLPTVGGRKGDTQYF. The CDR3 DNA is TGTGCCAGCAGCTTACCAACAGTGGGCGGGAGGAAGGGTGATACGCAGTATTTT.

In regard to this clonotype: Sequence at one end of the junction differs from germline and may be a read error. The chain combines TRBV4-1 with TRBJ2-1; 16 bases fit TRBD2. CDR3 length equals 16 residues. The germline V gene encodes CDR1 MGHRA and CDR2 YSYEKL. The CDR3 reads CASSQDPGLAGGELFF. Written as DNA, the CDR3 is TGTGCCAGCAGCCAAGATCCGGGACTAGCGGGGGGGGAGCTCTTCTTC.

A few counts support this clonotype. The CDR3 nucleotides read TGTGCCAGCAGTGAATTGTGGGGCGGGGACACCACAGATACGCAGTATTTT. Its protein is CASSELWGGDTTDTQYF. The chain links TRBV2 to TRBJ2-3; D possibly uses TRBD1 or TRBD2 (6 bases each). Per germline, CDR1 SNHLY and CDR2 FYNNEI. The CDR3 has 17 residues. V was pared by 2 bases and J by 2 bases, with 17 bases between.

This sequence joins TRBV19 and TRBJ2-7; 8 bases match TRBD2. The germline V gene encodes CDR1 LNHDA and CDR2 SQIVND (reference sequence). V lost 1 base, J lost 2 bases, and 4 bases stayed unmatched. The CDR3 is made up of 15 amino acids. This chain's CDR3 is CASSIVAGLTYEQYF. CDR3 nucleotides: TGTGCCAGTAGTATAGTAGCGGGGCTGACCTACGAGCAGTACTTC.

This clonotype was seen at least ten times. The chain is built from TRBV27 and TRBJ2-1; 12 positions agree with TRBD2. Germline CDR1 and CDR2: MNHEY and SMNVEV (reference sequence). Trimming at V came to 2 bases and at J to 4 bases, leaving 6 bases not matched to a gene. The CDR3 runs 17 residues. This CDR3 is CASSLRRLAGEYNEQFF. The CDR3 bases are TGTGCCAGCAGTTTAAGGCGACTAGCGGGGGAGTACAATGAGCAGTTCTTC.

The rearrangement uses TRBV2 and TRBJ2-3; D remains ambiguous. V gave up 8 bases and J gave up 3 bases, with 12 bases separating them. The CDR3 totals 13 residues. CDR1 and CDR2 from the germline V gene are SNHLY and FYNNEI. The CDR3 DNA reads as TGTGCCAGCCCCGGGCCATTAACAGATACGCAGTATTTT. Translated, it gives CASPGPLTDTQYF.

This clonotype was seen more than once but under ten times. This chain uses TRBV13 with TRBJ1-2; tentatively, D is TRBD1 (5 bases). Deletions cut 5 bases from V and 2 bases from J, with 18 bases between. The CDR3 spans 16 residues. In germline, CDR1 is PRHDT, CDR2 FYEKMQ (reference sequence). The CDR3 coding sequence is TGTGCCAGCAGCCGTCGGGGACCAAGTGAGAACTATGGCTACACCTTC. It specifies CASSRRGPSENYGYTF.

This clonotype showed up just a few times. The chain combines TRBV6-5 with TRBJ1-5, with D perhaps TRBD1 (6 bases). Looked up from germline, CDR1 is MNHEY and CDR2 is SVGAGI. The V end lost 5 bases, the J end lost 5 bases, and 13 bases lay between the germline ends. This CDR3 is built from 14 residues. Written as DNA, the CDR3 is TGTGCCAGCAGTACACAGGGTAGGGATCAGCCCCAGCATTTT. It is translated as CASSTQGRDQPQHF.